The TCR beta chain under discussion was sequenced for a study of CD8 T cells in Susac syndrome. An amount of RNA that ranged from about 0.45 to 1 ug was reverse transcribed with random hexamers. TCRdb independently ran MiXCR on the immunoSEQ multiplex PCR reads; one entry per CDR3 protein. This table has 400,000 to 550,000 distinct CDR3 sequences, approximately 89% appearing once. CDR3 length: 17 residues. V was pared by 4 bases and J by 1 base, with 15 bases between. Germline assignment: CDR1 KGHDR and CDR2 SFDVKD. High-throughput TCR beta sequencing covered peripheral CD8+ and CD4+ T cells. Sequencing used CD8+ T cells from PBMCs. This rearrangement joins TRBV24-1 to TRBJ2-2; tentative D call: TRBD1 (5 bases). The receptor's source is a human donor with multiple sclerosis. Here the CDR3 reads CATSDHPTDENTGELFF. The CDR3 DNA reads as TGTGCCACCAGTGACCACCCGACAGACGAGAACACCGGGGAGCTGTTTTTT.